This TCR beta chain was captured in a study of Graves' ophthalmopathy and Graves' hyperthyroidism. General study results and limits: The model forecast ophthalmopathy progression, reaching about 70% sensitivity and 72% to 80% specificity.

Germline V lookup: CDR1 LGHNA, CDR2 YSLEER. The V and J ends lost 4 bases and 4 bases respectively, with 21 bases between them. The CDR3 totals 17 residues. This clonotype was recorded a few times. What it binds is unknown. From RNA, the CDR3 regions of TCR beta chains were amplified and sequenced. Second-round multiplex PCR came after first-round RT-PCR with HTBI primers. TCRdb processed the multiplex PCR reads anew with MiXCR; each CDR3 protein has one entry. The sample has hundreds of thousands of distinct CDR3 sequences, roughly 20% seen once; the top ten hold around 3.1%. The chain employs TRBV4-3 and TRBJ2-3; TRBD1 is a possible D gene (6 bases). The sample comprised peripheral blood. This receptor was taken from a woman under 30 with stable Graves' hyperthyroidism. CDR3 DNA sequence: TGCGCCAGCAGCCGACTCTCTTCCAGGGGCGGGCCAGATACGCAGTATTTT. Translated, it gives CASSRLSSRGGPDTQYF.